Sequencing of this T cell receptor beta chain was carried out in a study of blood T cell repertoires in COVID-19. Only in-frame clones appear in the TCRdb table, and some are missing; sequencing was by immunoSEQ multiplex PCR. The sample lists 90,000 to 130,000 clones, roughly 80% occurring once. This clone was seen only a few times. The V segment lost 0 bases and the J segment 7 bases; nucleotides outside the gene matches: 8. Germline loops: CDR1 SQVTM, CDR2 ANQGSEA. The length of the CDR3 is 15 residues. This sequence originates from a man aged 65 to 79 with acute or convalescent COVID-19. The sequencing input was peripheral blood. The chain couples TRBV29-1 to TRBJ1-2, with 10 bases identical to TRBD1. CDR3 residues: CSVEDWGQGLSGYTF. CDR3 coding DNA: TGCAGCGTTGAAGACTGGGGACAGGGGTTAAGTGGCTACACCTTC.